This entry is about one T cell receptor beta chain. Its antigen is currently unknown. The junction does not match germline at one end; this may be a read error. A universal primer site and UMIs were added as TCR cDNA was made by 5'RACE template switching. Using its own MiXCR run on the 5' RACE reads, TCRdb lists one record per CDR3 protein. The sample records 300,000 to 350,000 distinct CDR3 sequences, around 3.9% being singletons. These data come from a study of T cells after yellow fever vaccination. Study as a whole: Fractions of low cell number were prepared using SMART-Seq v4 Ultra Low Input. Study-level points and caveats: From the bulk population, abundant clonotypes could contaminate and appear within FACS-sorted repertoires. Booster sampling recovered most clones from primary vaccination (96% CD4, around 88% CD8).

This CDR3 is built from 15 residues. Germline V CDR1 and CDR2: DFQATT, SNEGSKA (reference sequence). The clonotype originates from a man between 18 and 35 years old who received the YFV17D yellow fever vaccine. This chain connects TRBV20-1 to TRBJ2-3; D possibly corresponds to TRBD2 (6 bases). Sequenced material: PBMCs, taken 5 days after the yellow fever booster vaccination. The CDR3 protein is CSARDSGTGTDTQFF. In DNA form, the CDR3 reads TGCAGTGCTAGAGATTCGGGGACTGGGACCGATACGCAGTTTTTT.